Listed below are T cell receptor beta chains from one sample, sequenced in a study of lung T cells in sarcoidosis with Löfgren's syndrome. TCRdb redid the calling of the reads with MiXCR, one entry per CDR3 protein. The sample holds more than 50,000 distinct CDR3 sequences, 21% seen once. The sample consisted of CD4+ T cells from PBMCs. These receptors all come from a human donor with sarcoidosis (Löfgren's syndrome or another form), or a control subject (not recorded which). Each CDR3 is given with its conserved first and last residue. The order of the fields is D gene, V gene, J gene, clone size, CDR3 DNA, CDR3 protein. A D gene is named only where the DNA matches it firmly. The listing skips clone size in some rows; elsewhere it reads once, few, many or a size class.

NA	TRBV19	TRBJ2-7	NA	TGTGCCAGTAGTATACTGGGCGGGTTATCCTACGAGCAGTACTTC	CASSILGGLSYEQYF
TRBD1	TRBV5-4	TRBJ1-3	NA	TGTGCCAGCAGCTTGGCCAACAACAGGGGAAGTGGAAACACCATATATTTT	CASSLANNRGSGNTIYF
TRBD1	TRBV6-6	TRBJ2-7	many	TGTGCCAGCAGTTACGGGACAGGGGAAGTCGAGCAGTACTTC	CASSYGTGEVEQYF
NA	TRBV4-1	TRBJ1-1	many	TGCGCCAGCAGCCAAGCCTACTCCACTGAAGCTTTCTTT	CASSQAYSTEAFF
NA	TRBV2	TRBJ2-2	many	TGTGCCAGCAGTGGGACGGCTACGAAAACCGGGGAGCTGTTTTTT	CASSGTATKTGELFF
NA	TRBV6-4	TRBJ2-3	few	TGTGCCAGCAGTGACGAGTCCTCAGATACGCAGTATTTT	CASSDESSDTQYF
NA	TRBV19	TRBJ1-5	few	TGTGCCAGTAGTATAGGGAATCGGGGTATGAGCAATCAGCCCCAGCATTTT	CASSIGNRGMSNQPQHF
TRBD2	TRBV2	TRBJ2-2	few	TGTGCCAGCAAGGGGACTAGCGGGAGAGTTACCGGGGAGCTGTTTTTT	CASKGTSGRVTGELFF
NA	TRBV24-1	TRBJ2-5	few	TGTGCCACCAGTGACCGCCTGGACCAGAGTCAAGTAGAGACCCAGTACTTC	CATSDRLDQSQVETQYF
NA	TRBV3-1	TRBJ2-7	NA	TGTGCCAGCAGCCAGGGTAGACGCGAGCAGTACTTC	CASSQGRREQYF
NA	TRBV28	TRBJ1-1	many	TGTGCCAGCACCCCCGCGCGCGGCACTGAAGCTTTCTTT	CASTPARGTEAFF
NA	TRBV4-1	TRBJ1-2	NA	TGCGCCAGCAGCCTCCCCGGACTGGAGGGGAGTGGCTACACCTTC	CASSLPGLEGSGYTF
TRBD2	TRBV20-1	TRBJ2-5	NA	TGCAGTGCTAGAGATTCGGTGGGAGGGGCTGAGACCCAGTACTTC	CSARDSVGGAETQYF
NA	TRBV2	TRBJ2-5	few	TGTGCCAGCAGTGGTTTTCAAGAGACCCAGTACTTC	CASSGFQETQYF
TRBD2	TRBV5-4	TRBJ2-2	few	TGTGCCAGCAGCCCTAGGGCGGGAGGATCCATTACCGGGGAGCTGTTTTTT	CASSPRAGGSITGELFF
NA	TRBV12-3/TRBV12-4	TRBJ2-7	few	TGTGCCAGCAGTCATAACCAGAGGGAGCAGTACTTC	CASSHNQREQYF
NA	TRBV2	TRBJ1-4	NA	TGTGCCAGCAGTCGAAGGACACTGTCGGACGCAACTAATGAAAAACTGTTTTTT	CASSRRTLSDATNEKLFF
NA	TRBV6-1	TRBJ2-6	many	TGTGCCAGCAGTCGACAGACTACTGGGGCCAACGTCCTGACTTTC	CASSRQTTGANVLTF
TRBD1	TRBV10-3	TRBJ2-1	NA	TGTGCCGTGGGACAGGGCAATGAGCAGTTCTTC	CAVGQGNEQFF
TRBD2	TRBV7-6	TRBJ2-7	many	TGTGCCAGCAGCTTAGGTGAGGCGGGAGGTTCCTACGAGCAGTACTTC	CASSLGEAGGSYEQYF
NA	TRBV12-3/TRBV12-4	TRBJ2-6	NA	TGTGCCAGCAGTTTAGCGGGTGCTGGGGCCAACGTCCTGACTTTC	CASSLAGAGANVLTF
TRBD1	TRBV18	TRBJ1-4	many	TGTGCCAGCTCACCGTTGCAGGGGGCAACTAATGAAAAACTGTTTTTT	CASSPLQGATNEKLFF